What follows are 9 T cell receptor beta chains derived from one specimen sequenced in a study of blood T cell repertoires in COVID-19. The assay was immunoSEQ multiplex PCR, and TCRdb's table has in-frame clones only and misses some. The table lists a few hundred thousand clones, just over 90% of them singletons. Sequenced material: PBMCs or T cells enriched from blood (not recorded which). The receptor source for this set is a woman in her 40s who had been exposed to COVID-19.

The rearrangement links TRBV30 to TRBJ2-2; D may be TRBD1 (6 bases). Germline CDR1 reads GTSNPN; CDR2 reads SVGIG (reference sequence). V was pared by 0 bases and J by 6 bases, with 11 bases between. The CDR3 runs to 14 residues. Written as DNA, the CDR3 is TGTGCCTGGAGTGTACCTGAGGGGGCCGGGGAGCTGTTTTTT. Translation: CAWSVPEGAGELFF.

This clone was counted a few times. The same CDR3 can be traced to other DNA sequences in this sample. V is TRBV6-1 and J is TRBJ1-1; 7 nucleotides match TRBD1. The CDR3 is made up of 15 amino acids. CDR1 and CDR2 (germline): MNHNS, SASEGT. V shed 2 bases and J 2 bases; nucleotides not matched to a gene: 5. CDR3 sequence reads: CASSEPDRVNTEAFF. The CDR3 DNA is TGTGCCAGCAGTGAACCCGACAGGGTCAACACTGAAGCTTTCTTT.

The rearrangement uses TRBV5-1 and TRBJ2-1; 12 bases map to TRBD2. V gave up 4 bases and J gave up 5 bases; unmatched junction bases: 7. Germline loops: CDR1 SGHRS, CDR2 YFSETQ. This CDR3 contains 16 residues. The CDR3 sequence: CASSVTSGSAHNEQFF. The CDR3 DNA reads TGCGCCAGCAGCGTGACTAGCGGGAGTGCTCACAATGAGCAGTTCTTC. Using reference TRBV5-1 and TRBJ2-1 for the parts outside the CDR3, the full variable domain is KAGVTQTPRYLIKTRGQQVTLSCSPISGHRSVSWYQQTPGQGLQFLFEYFSETQRNKGNFPGRFSGRQFSNSRSEMNVSTLELGDSALYLCASSVTSGSAHNEQFFGPGTRLTVL.

J is TRBJ1-1 and V is TRBV7-2; a weak D match, TRBD1 (6 bases). Germline assignment: CDR1 SGHTA and CDR2 FQGNSA. The CDR3 sequence is 15 residues long. Trimming took off 1 base at V and 4 bases at J, with 13 bases between the two ends. CDR3 sequence (DNA): TGTGCCAGCAGCTTAGTACAGGGCAAAGGCACTGAAGCTTTCTTT. Translation: CASSLVQGKGTEAFF. The entire variable domain, with the rest obtained from reference TRBV7-2 and TRBJ1-1, is as follows: GAGVSQSPSNKVTEKGKDVELRCDPISGHTALYWYRQSLGQGLEFLIYFQGNSAPDKSGLPSDRFSAERTGGSVSTLTIQRTQQEDSAVYLCASSLVQGKGTEAFFGQGTRLTVV.

The chain couples TRBV6-4 to TRBJ1-2; 9 nucleotides align to TRBD1. Germline V gives CDR1 MRHNA, CDR2 SNTAGT. The CDR3 covers 14 residues. Trimming removed 5 bases from V and 8 bases from J; junction bases left unmatched: 9. In DNA, the CDR3 is TGTGCCAGCAGTCCATCCGGGACAGGGTACGGCTACACCTTC. This encodes CASSPSGTGYGYTF.

CDR3 region: CASRRTEGGLTGELFF. The CDR3 DNA follows: TGTGCCAGCCGCAGGACAGAAGGGGGTCTCACCGGGGAGCTGTTTTTT. The chain is built from TRBV27 and TRBJ2-2; possible D gene TRBD1, 6 bases. Germline CDR1 reads MNHEY; CDR2 reads SMNVEV (reference sequence). V dropped 8 bases and J dropped 4 bases, with 20 bases sitting between them. The CDR3 has 16 amino acids.

The rearrangement joins TRBV14 to TRBJ1-1, with TRBD1 as a possible D gene (5 bases). This CDR3 is built from 14 residues. Germline CDR1 is SGHDN and CDR2 is FVKESK. V dropped 0 bases and J dropped 6 bases, with 11 bases sitting between them. CDR3 in amino acids: CASSQEGVRAEAFF. CDR3 nucleotides: TGTGCCAGCAGCCAAGAAGGTGTCAGGGCTGAAGCTTTCTTT.

This chain uses TRBV5-1 with TRBJ1-2; 12 nucleotides match TRBD1. The CDR3 loop spans 18 amino acids. V lost 4 bases and J lost 0; bases outside the gene matches: 10. Germline CDR1 is SGHRS and CDR2 is YFSETQ. The chain's CDR3 is CASSRQSGTGGPNYGYTF. Written as DNA, the CDR3 is TGCGCCAGCAGCAGACAATCCGGGACAGGGGGCCCTAACTATGGCTACACCTTC. Drawing the rest from reference TRBV5-1 and TRBJ1-2, the complete variable domain is KAGVTQTPRYLIKTRGQQVTLSCSPISGHRSVSWYQQTPGQGLQFLFEYFSETQRNKGNFPGRFSGRQFSNSRSEMNVSTLELGDSALYLCASSRQSGTGGPNYGYTFGSGTRLTVV.

V gene TRBV7-9 combines with J gene TRBJ1-1; 9 positions match TRBD1. The CDR3 consists of 18 residues. Losses at the gene ends were 0 bases for V and 5 bases for J; bases not matched to a gene: 13. Germline V gene sequence: CDR1 SEHNR, CDR2 FQNEAQ (reference sequence). DNA of the CDR3: TGTGCCAGCAGCTTAGCCCCCAACCGGGACAGGGCGGGTACTGAAGCTTTCTTT. Protein product: CASSLAPNRDRAGTEAFF.